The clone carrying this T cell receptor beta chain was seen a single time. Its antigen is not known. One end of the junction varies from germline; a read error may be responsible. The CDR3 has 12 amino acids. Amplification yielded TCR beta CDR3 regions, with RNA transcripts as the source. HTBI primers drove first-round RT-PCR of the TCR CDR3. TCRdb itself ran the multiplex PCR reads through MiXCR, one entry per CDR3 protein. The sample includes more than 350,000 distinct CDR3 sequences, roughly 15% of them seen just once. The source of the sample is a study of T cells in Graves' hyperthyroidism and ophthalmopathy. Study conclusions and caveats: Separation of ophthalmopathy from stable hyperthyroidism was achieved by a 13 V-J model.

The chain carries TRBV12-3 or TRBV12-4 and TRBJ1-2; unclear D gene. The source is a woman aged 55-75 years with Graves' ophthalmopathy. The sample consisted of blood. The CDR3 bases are TGTGTCAGCAGTTTAGCGGGCTATGGCTACACCTTC. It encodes CVSSLAGYGYTF.